Shown below are 19 T cell receptor beta chains from a single sample sequenced in a study of blood T cell repertoires in COVID-19. TCRdb keeps only in-frame clones here, not all; method: immunoSEQ multiplex PCR. Of under 60,000 clones in the sample, 70% to 85% were seen once. Specimen: peripheral blood. These receptors all come from a man aged 55 to 69 with acute or convalescent COVID-19.

J is TRBJ2-2 and V is TRBV24-1; D not certain. Trimming cost V 5 bases and J 2 bases, with 8 bases left between them. Per germline, CDR1 KGHDR and CDR2 SFDVKD. The CDR3 is made up of 14 amino acids. The CDR3 nucleotides read TGTGCCACCAGTGGGGTTAGCAACACCGGGGAGCTGTTTTTT. It encodes CATSGVSNTGELFF.

The rearrangement links TRBV4-1 to TRBJ2-3, with 8 bases matching TRBD1. The CDR3 has 16 amino acids. With 4 bases clipped from V and 1 base from J, the junction kept 7 bases outside the gene matches. Germline-derived CDR1 and CDR2 are MGHRA and YSYEKL. The CDR3 DNA reads as TGCGCCAGCAGCCCTCCCGGGACAGGACGCACAGATACGCAGTATTTT. Protein product: CASSPPGTGRTDTQYF.

The chain uses TRBV4-2 and TRBJ1-1, with a tentative D call TRBD1 (5 bases). Trimming pared 0 bases from V and 1 base from J, leaving 9 bases between. Germline V gene lookup returns CDR1 LGHNA and CDR2 YNFKEQ. The CDR3 is made up of 15 amino acids. CDR3 sequence reads: CASSQDRGGNTEAFF. CDR3 in DNA: TGTGCCAGCAGCCAAGATCGGGGGGGGAACACTGAAGCTTTCTTT.

This chain connects TRBV12-5 to TRBJ1-1; TRBD1 matches at 11 bases. CDR3 length equals 13 residues. Germline V lookup: CDR1 LGHNT, CDR2 FRNRAP. Trimming at V came to 2 bases and at J to 11 bases, leaving 4 bases not matched to a gene. The CDR3 region is CASGLWDRGGAFF. The CDR3 region has the DNA TGTGCTAGTGGTTTGTGGGACAGGGGGGGTGCTTTCTTT.

This clone has only one observation. The rearrangement links TRBV7-2 to TRBJ1-6, with D perhaps TRBD1 (5 bases). Looked up from germline, CDR1 is SGHTA and CDR2 is FQGNSA. This CDR3 contains 14 residues. V shed 6 bases and J shed 4 bases, with 10 bases lying between them. The DNA of the CDR3 is TGTGCCAGCAGAGCCGACAGTTATAATTCACCCCTCCACTTT. Translated: CASRADSYNSPLHF.

This chain uses TRBV5-5 with TRBJ1-2; D is perhaps TRBD1 (5 bases). V was shortened by 4 bases and J by 3 bases, with 16 bases between the two germline ends. Germline values: CDR1 SGHKS, CDR2 YYEKEE (reference sequence). This CDR3 spans 15 amino acids. DNA for the CDR3: TGTGCCAGCAGCCCGGAAGACAGCCCTTACTATGGCTACACCTTC. Its translation is CASSPEDSPYYGYTF.

The V gene is TRBV9, the J gene TRBJ2-5; TRBD1 might be the D (6 bases). The CDR3 loop spans 16 amino acids. Trimming removed 3 bases at V and 4 bases at J, with 19 bases between. CDR1 and CDR2 (germline): SGDLS, YYNGEE. For the CDR3, the DNA is TGTGCCAGCAGCGCAGCGACCGATCCCAGGGGAGAGACCCAGTACTTC. It codes for CASSAATDPRGETQYF.

The chain employs TRBV12-3 or TRBV12-4 and TRBJ1-1; D remains ambiguous. Trimming cost V 3 bases and J 3 bases, with 8 bases left between them. The CDR3 runs 13 residues. In DNA form, the CDR3 reads TGTGCCAGCAGTTTGGCGGAGGACACTGAAGCTTTCTTT. Translating it yields CASSLAEDTEAFF.

The genes are TRBV9 and TRBJ1-6, with D perhaps matching TRBD1 (6 bases). Germline V gives CDR1 SGDLS, CDR2 YYNGEE. The V end lost 4 bases, the J end lost 0 bases, and 14 bases lay between the germline ends. The CDR3 is 17 residues long. The chain's CDR3 is CASSRGHPSSYNSPLHF. The CDR3 DNA sequence: TGTGCCAGCAGCCGGGGACACCCTAGCTCCTATAATTCACCCCTCCACTTT.

This clone has more than one count but fewer than ten. J is TRBJ1-2 and V is TRBV30; no clear D. The germline V and J ends were trimmed by 2 bases and 7 bases, with 14 bases remaining between them. Germline values: CDR1 GTSNPN, CDR2 SVGIG (reference sequence). The CDR3 is made up of 13 amino acids. The CDR3, as DNA: TGTGCCTGGAGTAGTGAACGAAAGCCTGGCTACACCTTC. Translated: CAWSSERKPGYTF.

CDR3 nucleotide sequence: TGTGCCAGTACAGGGGTTAGTGAAAAACTGTTTTTT. It encodes CASTGVSEKLFF. The V and J genes are TRBV19 and TRBJ1-4; D is possibly TRBD1 (6 bases). Germline V gene data show CDR1 as LNHDA and CDR2 as SQIVND (reference sequence). This CDR3 is built from 12 residues. V shed 7 bases and J shed 7 bases, with 10 bases lying between them.

This clone was counted a single time. The V and J genes are TRBV7-6 and TRBJ2-3; 9 bases match TRBD2. Germline CDR1 SGHVS, CDR2 FNYEAQ. Trimming cost V 5 bases and J 2 bases; bases outside gene matches: 14. The CDR3 loop spans 18 amino acids. The CDR3 protein is CASSAYSSGAGATDTQYF. CDR3 nucleotides: TGTGCCAGCAGCGCGTATTCTAGCGGGGCGGGGGCCACAGATACGCAGTATTTT.

The chain joins TRBV30 to TRBJ1-4, with 8 bases matching TRBD1. Germline CDR1 reads GTSNPN; CDR2 reads SVGIG (reference sequence). V was clipped by 5 bases and J by 8 bases; unmatched bases: 4. The CDR3 is 12 residues long. CDR3 region: CAWDRGQEKLFF. The CDR3 bases are TGTGCCTGGGACAGGGGCCAGGAAAAACTGTTTTTT. The full variable domain, completed using reference TRBV30 and TRBJ1-4, is SQTIHQWPATLVQPVGSPLSLECTVEGTSNPNLYWYRQAAGRGLQLLFYSVGIGQISSEVPQNLSASRPQDRQFILSSKKLLLSDSGFYLCAWDRGQEKLFFGSGTQLSVL.

This chain's CDR3 is CASSPGQKLISGANVLTF. The CDR3 DNA reads TGTGCCAGCAGCCCCGGCCAGAAACTAATCTCTGGGGCCAACGTCCTGACTTTC. J is TRBJ2-6 and V is TRBV2; D is undetermined. Deletions cut 6 bases from V and 0 bases from J, with 18 bases between. This CDR3 contains 18 residues. Germline V lookup: CDR1 SNHLY, CDR2 FYNNEI.

CDR3 sequence: CASSSESDRLYGYTF. CDR3 coding DNA: TGCGCCAGCAGCTCGGAATCGGACAGACTCTATGGCTACACCTTC. The V and J genes are TRBV5-1 and TRBJ1-2, with a possible D match to TRBD1 (6 bases). V shed 3 bases and J shed 4 bases, with 16 bases lying between them. Germline CDR1 is SGHRS and CDR2 is YFSETQ. CDR3 length: 15 amino acids.

J is TRBJ1-6 and V is TRBV2; D remains unclear. Trimming stripped 6 bases from V and 0 bases from J, with 15 bases between. The CDR3 is 17 residues long. Germline lookup yields CDR1 SNHLY and CDR2 FYNNEI. CDR3 coding DNA: TGTGCCAGCAGCGCCGATCCGAGCGGCTCCTATAATTCACCCCTCCACTTT. Encoded protein: CASSADPSGSYNSPLHF.

The V call is TRBV5-4, the J call TRBJ2-7; 9 nucleotides agree with TRBD1. This CDR3 region has 14 residues. V lost 5 bases and J lost 6; bases outside the gene matches: 9. Germline CDR1 is SGHNT and CDR2 is YYREEE (reference sequence). The CDR3 DNA reads TGTGCCAGCAGTACCTCGACAGGGGGTGGCGAGCAGTACTTC. Translation: CASSTSTGGGEQYF.

V usage is TRBV7-7 and J usage is TRBJ2-7; 9 bases line up with TRBD2. In germline, CDR1 is SSHAT, CDR2 FNYEAQ (reference sequence). Trimming took 5 bases from V and 1 from J; bases not matched to a gene: 9. This CDR3 spans 16 amino acids. CDR3 residues: CASSILLAGLSYEQYF. Here the CDR3 DNA reads TGTGCCAGCAGCATCCTGCTAGCGGGGCTATCCTACGAGCAGTACTTC.

V usage is TRBV6-5 and J usage is TRBJ1-4; D not certain. This CDR3 comprises 15 residues. Germline lookup yields CDR1 MNHEY and CDR2 SVGAGI. The ends were cut back, 6 bases at V and 8 bases at J, with 19 bases in the middle. The CDR3 region has the DNA TGTGCCAGCAGAAGCCGACCAAATGGGAGGGAAAAACTGTTTTTT. Its translation is CASRSRPNGREKLFF.